The 20 T cell receptor beta chains given below trace back to one sample, sequenced in a study of tumor-infiltrating lymphocytes in oesophageal squamous cell carcinoma. TCRdb reprocessed the PCR reads with MiXCR, giving one entry per CDR3 protein. Among about 14,000 distinct CDR3 sequences, roughly 50% were seen once, and the ten largest hold 14%. The sequencing input was blood. The receptors were sampled from a male donor with esophageal squamous cell carcinoma.

The J gene is TRBJ2-1, the V gene TRBV6-2 or TRBV6-3; D gene ambiguous. Trimming took off 3 bases at V and 7 bases at J, with 10 bases between the two ends. There are 13 residues in the CDR3. CDR1 is MNHEY, CDR2 SVGEGT, per germline. Written as DNA, the CDR3 is TGTGCCAGCAGTTATACCAACTTGAATGAGCAGTTCTTC. It specifies CASSYTNLNEQFF.

The chain is built from TRBV20-1 and TRBJ2-7; 9 nucleotides line up with TRBD2. The CDR3 runs 15 residues. Germline V gene sequence: CDR1 DFQATT, CDR2 SNEGSKA (reference sequence). With 3 bases clipped from V and 5 bases from J, the junction kept 11 bases outside the gene matches. CDR3 residues: CSASLRAGGRDEQYF. CDR3 nucleotide sequence: TGCAGTGCTAGCTTGAGGGCGGGAGGGCGCGACGAGCAGTACTTC.

J is TRBJ2-5 and V is TRBV7-2, with 7 bases lining up with TRBD2. Germline values: CDR1 SGHTA, CDR2 FQGNSA. The ends lost 4 bases at V and 11 bases at J; junction bases unmatched: 19. This CDR3 region has 16 residues. The DNA of the CDR3 is TGTGCCAGCAGCTGGCGACTAGCAAGTAATCACAATGAGCAGTACTTC. This gives the protein CASSWRLASNHNEQYF.

The rearrangement uses TRBV11-2 and TRBJ2-7; D may be TRBD1 or TRBD2 (5 bases each). V lost 3 bases and J lost 4, with 10 bases in between. Per the germline V gene, CDR1 is SGHAT and CDR2 is FQNNGV. The CDR3 is 13 residues long. The CDR3 sequence is CASSLGPSYEQYF. DNA for the CDR3: TGTGCCAGCAGCTTGGGACCTTCTTACGAGCAGTACTTC. Combining the CDR3 with reference TRBV11-2 and TRBJ2-7 gives the whole variable domain EAGVAQSPRYKIIEKRQSVAFWCNPISGHATLYWYQQILGQGPKLLIQFQNNGVVDDSQLPKDRFSAERLKGVDSTLKIQPAKLEDSAVYLCASSLGPSYEQYFGPGTRLTVT.

By its share, this clonotype is medium-sized. The V gene is TRBV7-2, the J gene TRBJ1-5, with a weak D call TRBD1 (6 bases). This CDR3 has 13 residues. Trimming pared 5 bases from V and 4 bases from J, leaving 9 bases between. The germline CDR1 and CDR2 sequences are SGHTA and FQGNSA. Here the CDR3 reads CASSKQGNQPQHF. Written as DNA, the CDR3 is TGTGCCAGCAGCAAACAGGGAAATCAGCCCCAGCATTTT.

This clonotype was seen just once. The V gene is TRBV6-1, the J gene TRBJ2-6, with D unresolved. The J call may be faulty, since TRBJ2-7 better matches the DNA end. CDR3 length equals 13 residues. Germline values: CDR1 MNHNS, CDR2 SASEGT. The CDR3 nucleotides are TGTGCCAGCAACCCGAGCTCCTACAATGAGCAGTACTTC. Translated: CASNPSSYNEQYF.

This clonotype came up a few times. The V gene is TRBV6-6, the J gene TRBJ2-1; 8 positions agree with TRBD2. With the DNA end fitting TRBJ2-7 better, the J assignment may be wrong. Looked up from germline, CDR1 is MNHNY and CDR2 is SVGAGI (reference sequence). The CDR3 is 13 amino acids. CDR3 sequence reads: CASSYRLAYEQYF. CDR3 DNA: TGTGCCAGCAGTTACCGACTAGCGTATGAGCAGTACTTC.

Relative to its sample, this clonotype is medium-sized. The rearrangement links TRBV6-2 or TRBV6-3 to TRBJ2-6, with D maybe TRBD1 (6 bases). Germline V CDR1 and CDR2: MNHEY, SVGEGT. This CDR3 spans 17 amino acids. V lost 4 bases and J lost 0, with 13 bases in between. CDR3 sequence reads: CASSWIGQYSGANVLTF. In DNA, the CDR3 is TGTGCCAGCAGTTGGATCGGACAGTACTCTGGGGCCAACGTCCTGACTTTC.

The CDR3 reads CASKDRGTTDTQYF. The CDR3 bases are TGTGCCAGCAAAGATAGAGGGACTACGGATACGCAGTATTTT. V is TRBV6-6 and J is TRBJ2-3; 7 bases fit TRBD2. With 7 bases clipped from V and 6 bases from J, the junction kept 10 bases outside the gene matches. Germline V gene sequence: CDR1 MNHNY, CDR2 SVGAGI (reference sequence). The CDR3 covers 14 residues.

This clonotype was observed at least ten times. The genes are TRBV7-8 and TRBJ2-2; 8 bases agree with TRBD2. Germline V gene sequence: CDR1 SGHVS, CDR2 FQNEAQ. J gave up 5 bases and V 4 bases, and 6 bases lay outside the gene matches. The CDR3 length is 15 residues. In nucleotides, the CDR3 is TGTGCCAGCAGCTCCGGGACTAGGTCGACCGGGGAGCTGTTTTTT. It specifies CASSSGTRSTGELFF.

V is TRBV5-5 and J is TRBJ1-6; D is unresolved. CDR3 length: 15 amino acids. V lost 0 bases to trimming and J lost 6 bases, with 10 bases between them. Germline V gene lookup returns CDR1 SGHKS and CDR2 YYEKEE (reference sequence). CDR3 residues: CASSLVPGFNSPLHF. The CDR3 DNA is TGTGCCAGCAGCTTGGTCCCAGGATTTAATTCACCCCTCCACTTT.

The table lists this clonotype with many counts. The V gene is TRBV4-1, the J gene TRBJ2-2; D is perhaps TRBD1 (6 bases). The CDR3 totals 16 residues. Trimming shortened V by 1 base and J by 0 bases, and 9 bases separated the two germline ends. CDR1 is MGHRA, CDR2 YSYEKL, per germline. CDR3 sequence: CASSQATGPNTGELFF. DNA for the CDR3: TGCGCCAGCAGCCAAGCGACAGGTCCGAACACCGGGGAGCTGTTTTTT.

This clonotype was detected many times. The V and J genes are TRBV5-1 and TRBJ2-1; 12 nucleotides align to TRBD2. The CDR3 runs to 16 residues. The ends lost 3 bases at V and 0 bases at J; junction bases unmatched: 1. In germline, CDR1 is SGHRS, CDR2 YFSETQ. CDR3 coding DNA: TGCGCCAGCAGCTCGACTAGCGGGAGCTCCTACAATGAGCAGTTCTTC. This codes for CASSSTSGSSYNEQFF.

The rearrangement joins TRBV7-9 to TRBJ2-7; no reliable D call. Germline assignment: CDR1 SEHNR and CDR2 FQNEAQ (reference sequence). CDR3 length: 12 residues. V lost 5 bases and J lost 3, with 8 bases in between. The CDR3 coding sequence is TGTGCCAGCAGCACATCAAACTACGAGCAGTACTTC. Translation gives CASSTSNYEQYF.

By share, this clonotype counts as large. The chain combines TRBV7-2 with TRBJ2-3; TRBD2 matches 11 bases. Per the germline V gene, CDR1 is SGHTA and CDR2 is FQGNSA. Germline trimming cut 0 bases from V and 6 bases from J; bases unmatched to any gene: 5. The CDR3 is made up of 16 amino acids. Here the CDR3 DNA reads TGTGCCAGCAGCTTAGCTACTAGCGGGGGAGGGGATACGCAGTATTTT. Amino acid sequence: CASSLATSGGGDTQYF.

The chain uses TRBV7-6 and TRBJ2-7, with 9 positions matching TRBD1. TRBJ2-1 explains the end of the DNA better; the J call may be wrong. Per the germline V gene, CDR1 is SGHVS and CDR2 is FNYEAQ. The CDR3 spans 15 residues. Here the CDR3 reads CASSFRDRAYNEQFF. Written as DNA, the CDR3 is TGTGCCAGCAGCTTCCGGGACAGGGCCTACAATGAGCAGTTCTTC.

The V gene is TRBV7-3, the J gene TRBJ2-4; D unclear. The tail of the sequence fits TRBJ2-1 better, so the J call may be wrong. The CDR3 length is 11 residues. Germline V gives CDR1 SGHTA, CDR2 FQGTGA. The CDR3 DNA is TGTGCCAGCAGCTTGGAGAATGAGCAGTTCTTC. It is translated as CASSLENEQFF.

Worth noting for this clonotype: One end of the junction is discordant with germline, which a read error may explain. This chain connects TRBV7-6 to TRBJ2-2, with 7 bases aligning to TRBD2. The CDR3 is made up of 14 amino acids. From germline, CDR1 is SGHVS and CDR2 FNYEAQ. The CDR3 spells CASSPGGRTGELFF. CDR3 DNA sequence: TGTGCTAGCAGCCCCGGGGGGAGGACCGGGGAGCTGTTTTTT.

A few counts support this clonotype. This rearrangement joins TRBV12-5 to TRBJ2-1; D is unresolved. There are 13 residues in the CDR3. V was shortened by 1 base and J by 6 bases, with 7 bases between the two germline ends. The germline V gene has CDR1 LGHNT and CDR2 FRNRAP. The CDR3 nucleotides are TGTGCTAGTGGTTTGGGGAGATTCAATGAGCAGTTCTTC. This translates into CASGLGRFNEQFF.

This clonotype was seen only once. Here the CDR3 reads CASSPPLAGTDTQYF. The CDR3 DNA reads as TGTGCCAGCAGCCCGCCCCTAGCGGGGACAGATACGCAGTATTTT. The gene calls are TRBV7-2 and TRBJ1-1; TRBD2 matches 9 bases. The end of the DNA aligns better with TRBJ2-3, so the J call may be wrong. The CDR3 has 15 amino acids. Germline V gene data show CDR1 as SGHTA and CDR2 as FQGNSA.